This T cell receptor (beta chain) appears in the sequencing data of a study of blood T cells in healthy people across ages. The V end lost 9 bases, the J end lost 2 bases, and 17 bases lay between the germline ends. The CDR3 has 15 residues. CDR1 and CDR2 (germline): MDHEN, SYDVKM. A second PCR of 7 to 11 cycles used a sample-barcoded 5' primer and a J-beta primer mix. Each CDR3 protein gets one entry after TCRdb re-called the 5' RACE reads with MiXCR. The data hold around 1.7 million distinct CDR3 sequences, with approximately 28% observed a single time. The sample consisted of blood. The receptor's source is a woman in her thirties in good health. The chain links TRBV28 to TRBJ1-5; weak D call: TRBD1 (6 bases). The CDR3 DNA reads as TGTGCCAGTTGGGGGCCGGGGGAAGGCAATCAGCCCCAGCATTTT. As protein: CASWGPGEGNQPQHF.